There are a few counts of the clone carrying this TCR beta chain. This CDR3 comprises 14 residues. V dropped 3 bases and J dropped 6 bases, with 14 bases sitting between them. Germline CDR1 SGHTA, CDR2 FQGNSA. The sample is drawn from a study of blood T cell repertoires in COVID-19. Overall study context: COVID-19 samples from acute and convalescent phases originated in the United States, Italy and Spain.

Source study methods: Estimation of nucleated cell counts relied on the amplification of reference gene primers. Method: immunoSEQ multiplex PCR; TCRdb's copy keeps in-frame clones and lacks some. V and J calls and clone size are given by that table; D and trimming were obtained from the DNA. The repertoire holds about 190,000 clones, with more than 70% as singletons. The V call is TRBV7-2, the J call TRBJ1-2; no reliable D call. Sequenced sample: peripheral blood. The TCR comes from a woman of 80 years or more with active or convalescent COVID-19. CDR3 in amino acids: CASSFNSAFNGYTF. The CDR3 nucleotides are TGTGCCAGCAGCTTTAACTCCGCATTTAATGGCTACACCTTC.